The subject of this entry is one T cell receptor beta chain. Those who participated ranged in age from about 18 to 89 years and resided in about 24 US areas. The study assigned cohorts using participant-reported clinical history. The CDR3 extends over 15 amino acids. Per germline, CDR1 MDHEN and CDR2 SYDVKM. The V segment lost 5 bases and the J segment 0 bases; nucleotides outside the gene matches: 5. This sample is part of a study of blood T cell repertoires in COVID-19. Per the original data handling: Estimates of nucleated cell counts were drawn from the amplification of reference gene primers. Method: immunoSEQ multiplex PCR; TCRdb's copy keeps in-frame clones and lacks some. That table gives V, J and clone size, and the DNA gave D and trimming. This repertoire shows more than 85,000 clones, roughly 85% found once; its top ten account for less than 3.5%.

Sequences were obtained from PBMCs or T cells enriched from blood (not recorded which). The J gene is TRBJ1-2, the V gene TRBV28, with 8 bases fitting TRBD1. The receptor was derived from a woman aged 45 to 65 who had recovered from COVID-19. CDR3 sequence (DNA): TGTGCCAGCAGTCCTCGGGACAGGCCTAACTATGGCTACACCTTC. Translation: CASSPRDRPNYGYTF.